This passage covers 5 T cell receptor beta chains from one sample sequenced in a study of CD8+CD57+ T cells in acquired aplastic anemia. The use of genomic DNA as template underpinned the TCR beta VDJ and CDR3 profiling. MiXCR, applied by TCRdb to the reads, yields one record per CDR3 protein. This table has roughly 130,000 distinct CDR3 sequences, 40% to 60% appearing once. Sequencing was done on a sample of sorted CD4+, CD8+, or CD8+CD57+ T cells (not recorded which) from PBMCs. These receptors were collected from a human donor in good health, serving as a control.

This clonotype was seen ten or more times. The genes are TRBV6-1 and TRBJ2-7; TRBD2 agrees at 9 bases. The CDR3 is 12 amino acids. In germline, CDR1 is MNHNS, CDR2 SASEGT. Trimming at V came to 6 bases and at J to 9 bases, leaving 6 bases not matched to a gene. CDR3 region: CASSGTSHRQYF. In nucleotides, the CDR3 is TGTGCCAGCAGCGGGACTAGCCATCGGCAGTACTTC.

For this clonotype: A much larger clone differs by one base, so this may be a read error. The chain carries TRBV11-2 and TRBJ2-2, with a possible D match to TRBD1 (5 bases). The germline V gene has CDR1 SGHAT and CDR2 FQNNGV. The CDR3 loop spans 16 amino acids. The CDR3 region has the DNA TGTACCAGCAGCTTGGTACCAGGGTCGAACACCGGGGAGCTGTTTTTT. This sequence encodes CTSSLVPGSNTGELFF.

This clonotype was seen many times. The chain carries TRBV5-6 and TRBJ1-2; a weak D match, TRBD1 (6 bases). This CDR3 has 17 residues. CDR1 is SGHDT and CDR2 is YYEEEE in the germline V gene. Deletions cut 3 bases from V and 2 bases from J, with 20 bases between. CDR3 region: CASSSYLTQGLNYGYTF. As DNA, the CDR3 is TGTGCCAGCAGCTCCTACCTTACACAGGGTTTAAACTATGGCTACACCTTC.

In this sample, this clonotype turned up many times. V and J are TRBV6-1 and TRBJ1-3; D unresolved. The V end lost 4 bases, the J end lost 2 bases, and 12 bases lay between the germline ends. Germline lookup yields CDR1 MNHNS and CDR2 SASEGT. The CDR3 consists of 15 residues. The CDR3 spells CASSGHFGPGNTIYF. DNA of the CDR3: TGTGCCAGCAGTGGTCACTTCGGGCCTGGAAACACCATATATTTT.

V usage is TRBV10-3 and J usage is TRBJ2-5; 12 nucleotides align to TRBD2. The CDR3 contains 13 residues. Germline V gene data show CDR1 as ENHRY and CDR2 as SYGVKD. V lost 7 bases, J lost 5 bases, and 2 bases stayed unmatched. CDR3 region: CAIKLAGGETQYF. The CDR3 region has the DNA TGTGCCATCAAACTAGCGGGGGGTGAGACCCAGTACTTC.